The 3 T cell receptor beta chains below were found in one sample sequenced in a study of T cell responses to AZD1222 COVID-19 vaccine. Some clones are missing from TCRdb's copy, which holds only in-frame ones; the method was immunoSEQ multiplex PCR. This table has some 170,000 clones, approximately 90% appearing once. The starting material was peripheral blood, obtained 28 days after the second dose of the MenACWY control vaccine. Source of these receptors: an adult who received the MenACWY meningococcal vaccine as a control.

This clone was observed a few times. The J gene is TRBJ2-7, the V gene TRBV29-1; 7 nucleotides match TRBD2. V was clipped by 4 bases and J by 2 bases; unmatched bases: 8. The length of the CDR3 is 14 residues. CDR1 and CDR2 from the germline V gene are SQVTM and ANQGSEA. In nucleotides, the CDR3 is TGCAGCGTTGGGGGGGGACTCAGGACCTACGAGCAGTACTTC. It translates to CSVGGGLRTYEQYF.

The gene calls are TRBV6-2 or TRBV6-3 and TRBJ1-5; TRBD1 aligns across 10 bases. CDR3 length: 14 amino acids. V was clipped by 6 bases and J by 5 bases; unmatched bases: 4. CDR1 is MNHEY, CDR2 SVGEGT, per germline. CDR3 coding DNA: TGTGCCAGCAGCCGGGACAGGGGACATCAGCCCCAGCATTTT. Amino acids: CASSRDRGHQPQHF.

This chain connects TRBV4-1 to TRBJ1-2; possible D gene TRBD1, 5 bases. The CDR3 has 14 residues. The germline V gene has CDR1 MGHRA and CDR2 YSYEKL. Deletions cut 2 bases from V and 4 bases from J, with 11 bases between. The CDR3 spells CASSQSSGSYGYTF. CDR3 DNA sequence: TGCGCCAGCAGCCAATCTTCAGGGTCCTATGGCTACACCTTC.